These T cell receptor beta chains were read from a single sample in a study of blood T cell repertoires in COVID-19. The repertoire was sequenced with immunoSEQ multiplex PCR; TCRdb's copy has only in-frame clones and lacks some. The sample includes about 80,000 clones, around 83% of them seen just once. Sequencing was performed on peripheral blood. The source is an elderly man with active or convalescent COVID-19. The CDR3 runs from the conserved cysteine through the conserved F or W. D genes are given only for firm matches. Clone size is not always given. Where it is, it says once, few, many or a class for expanded clones.

clone size | D gene | J gene | V gene | CDR3 protein | CDR3 DNA
- | TRBD1 | TRBJ1-6 | TRBV7-2 | CASSSQPGQGNSPLHF | TGTGCCAGCAGCTCACAACCGGGACAGGGGAATTCACCCCTCCACTTT
- | TRBD2 | TRBJ2-1 | TRBV6-5 | CASSYTSGSTDEQFF | TGTGCCAGCAGTTACACTAGCGGGAGTACGGATGAGCAGTTCTTC
- | TRBD2 | TRBJ2-5 | TRBV13 | CASLAGQETQYF | TGTGCCAGCTTAGCGGGTCAAGAGACCCAGTACTTC
- | - | TRBJ1-1 | TRBV24-1 | CATSDLWGRTEAFF | TGTGCCACCAGTGATTTGTGGGGGAGGACTGAAGCTTTCTTT
- | TRBD2 | TRBJ2-3 | TRBV6-2/TRBV6-3 | CASSYSGATSGHGADTQYF | TGTGCCAGCAGTTACTCGGGGGCGACTAGCGGCCATGGGGCAGATACGCAGTATTTT
once | TRBD2 | TRBJ2-7 | TRBV27 | CASRLAGVIYEQYF | TGTGCCAGCAGACTAGCGGGAGTGATCTACGAGCAGTACTTC
once | - | TRBJ1-5 | TRBV28 | CATSDTPPWYSNQPQHF | TGTGCCACCTCAGACACACCGCCCTGGTATAGCAATCAGCCCCAGCATTTT
- | - | TRBJ2-1 | TRBV3-1/TRBV3-2 | CASSREAYNEQFF | TGTGCCAGCAGCAGAGAAGCTTACAATGAGCAGTTCTTC
- | - | TRBJ1-2 | TRBV5-1 | CASSLEGLSNGYTF | TGCGCCAGCAGCTTGGAGGGGCTGAGTAATGGCTACACCTTC
- | TRBD2 | TRBJ2-1 | TRBV4-1 | CASSQDIGLAGVSDEQFF | TGCGCCAGCAGCCAAGATATCGGACTAGCGGGGGTAAGCGATGAGCAGTTCTTC
- | TRBD1 | TRBJ2-5 | TRBV6-6 | CASREQGIETQYF | TGTGCCAGCAGGGAACAGGGGATCGAGACCCAGTACTTC
- | TRBD1 | TRBJ1-5 | TRBV19 | CASSIDRGVGQPQHF | TGTGCCAGTAGTATAGACAGGGGGGTCGGTCAGCCCCAGCATTTT
- | TRBD1 | TRBJ2-7 | TRBV19 | CASSLPGQGSYEQYF | TGTGCCAGTAGTCTTCCGGGACAGGGATCCTACGAGCAGTACTTC
- | TRBD1 | TRBJ2-6 | TRBV18 | CASSPTILTGAPPGANVLTF | TGTGCCAGCTCACCAACGATACTGACAGGGGCTCCTCCTGGGGCCAACGTCCTGACTTTC
- | TRBD1 | TRBJ1-1 | TRBV4-1 | CASSQGQGKGKMGTEAFF | TGCGCCAGCAGCCAAGGACAGGGGAAGGGAAAGATGGGAACTGAAGCTTTCTTT
few | - | TRBJ2-7 | TRBV5-1 | CASSFGEREQYF | TGCGCCAGCAGCTTCGGGGAGAGGGAGCAGTACTTC
- | TRBD2 | TRBJ2-7 | TRBV19 | CASSSATSGETYEQYF | TGTGCCAGTAGTTCAGCGACTAGCGGGGAAACCTACGAGCAGTACTTC
- | - | TRBJ1-3 | TRBV5-1 | CASSITGGWGTIYF | TGCGCCAGCAGCATCACAGGCGGTTGGGGCACCATATATTTT
- | TRBD1 | TRBJ2-5 | TRBV5-4 | CASSRGQGGETQYF | TGTGCCAGCAGCCGTGGACAGGGCGGGGAGACCCAGTACTTC
- | TRBD1 | TRBJ1-5 | TRBV5-1 | CASSLGTGSNQPQHF | TGCGCCAGCAGCTTGGGGACAGGGAGCAATCAGCCCCAGCATTTT
- | TRBD1 | TRBJ1-3 | TRBV9 | CASSLDRNSGNTIYF | TGTGCCAGCAGCTTGGACAGGAACTCTGGAAACACCATATATTTT
- | TRBD2 | TRBJ2-3 | TRBV29-1 | CSVAMLAGGADTQYF | TGCAGCGTTGCCATGCTAGCGGGAGGCGCAGATACGCAGTATTTT